This T cell receptor (beta chain) was found in a study of shared clonotypes between healthy human individuals (dated by TCRdb to 2019 to 2021). Broadly, across the study: The cohort included three men and a couple of women between 18 and 49 years of age. For each donor, CD4 naive and CD4 memory were each run on three plates, CD8 naive on two plates, and CD8 memory on one plate. The study deeply sequenced blood TCR repertoires of several healthy adults to estimate repertoire size and the extent of clonotype sharing between individuals. To increase sequencing depth and limit assay-specific biases, TCR repertoire library preparation and sequencing were carried out by different laboratories using diverse techniques. Each donor's leukapheresis produced roughly between roughly 0.9 and 8.9 billion PBMCs. Broader findings and caveats from the paper: Pairwise subsampling led to the expectation that sequencing depth would affect the degree of clonotype sharing among donors. When a few donors were compared, the shared fraction of clonotypes was about 5% for naive CD4, approximately 3.5% for naive CD8, roughly 2.5% for memory CD4, and under 0.5% for memory CD8. Because the study included only a small number of donors, the genetic and exposure-history diversity represented was limited. Sampling was restricted to blood, and TCR repertoires in tissue are likely to differ from TCR repertoires in blood. Compared with non-shared clonotypes, the clonotypes found in all four sorted-subset donors had higher generation probabilities. Incomplete sequencing was indicated by rarefaction of sorted-subset datasets, despite the large sequencing depth. Larger estimated clonotype richness was generally found for naive subsets than for memory subsets.

Sequences SGHTA (CDR1) and FQGNSA (CDR2) are obtained from the germline V gene. The CDR3, cysteine through phenylalanine, is 16 amino acids long. Only CDR3 DNA remains: 48 bases, in frame from the first base. V and J are truncated by 4 bases and 1 base respectively, leaving an intervening sequence of 14 bases. TCR CDR3 regions were amplified from genomic DNA by multiplex PCR using the deep immunoSEQ assay. Extracted genomic DNA from each cell subset was spread evenly across all wells of several immunoSEQ 96-well plates, with each plate serving as a replicate. For sorted subsets, each replicate PCR was loaded with approximately 0.2 ug genomic DNA, equivalent to 30,000 or so T cell genomes. The purified libraries were quantified using a Qubit 3.0 fluorometer, sized with a Bioanalyzer 2100, and then quantified again using the KAPA Library Quantification kit. Each immunoSEQ 96-well plate was sequenced on its own single-read 150-cycle Illumina NextSeq 550 flow cell. The authors processed their data as follows. Because only junctional sequences without quality scores were contained in the immunoSEQ output, filtering matching that applied to full-length reads could not be performed. To assign V/J genes and CDR3, sequences were annotated using PyIR, a Python wrapper for IgBLAST v1.9, with IMGT germline references. Any read was removed if the V/J assignment was weak (E-value above 1e-6), the CDR3 was missing, or the read contained stop codons, out-of-frame junctions, or ambiguous translated residues. V3J clonotypes were defined as sequences sharing the same inferred V gene, J gene, and CDR3 amino acid sequence. The percentage overlap between two repertoires was calculated by dividing the number of shared unique clonotypes by the size of the smaller repertoire. RTK rarefaction, the Chao1 estimator, and Recon v2.1 estimates of unobserved clonotypes were used to assess repertoire richness. Generation probabilities were computed with OLGA for all TCRbeta clonotypes obtained by the gDNA method from a handful of donors. This is the immuneACCESS table as TCRdb keeps it, with only in-frame sequences that have V and J called. A part of the clones is gone; compared with another copy, unresolved V genes explain less than half, and the rest is unexplained. Clone size and the V and J calls come from that table; the DNA yielded D and trimming. This sample lists about 92,000 clones; 68% were detected once. The top ten hold roughly 50% of the sample.

A word on this clone: The antigen it binds to is not known. One base away there is no much larger clone; base qualities are not given.

The donors were healthy, HIV-negative adults who had no recently reported acute infections or vaccinations. Every donor was a Caucasian adult residing in Nashville, Tennessee, USA. CD8 memory samples were composed of magnetically selected CD45RO+ cells combined with CCR7-negative CD45RA+ effector memory (TemRA) cells. Blood was obtained by leukapheresis, after which PBMCs were separated by Ficoll-Histopaque density gradient centrifugation and cryopreserved in liquid nitrogen vapor phase. Purity and quantity of every magnetically sorted T cell population were checked by analytical flow cytometry. Genomic DNA was isolated from every sorted fraction and measured by UV absorbance on a Nanodrop 2000c.

In this chain, TRBV7-2 is recombined with TRBJ1-5; TRBD1 is possibly the D segment (5 matching bases). The sequence came from a man in his thirties or forties in good health. Material: memory CD8+ T cells sorted from blood. The cell subset or site label here, explained by the study, means: CD45RO+ cells pooled with CCR7-negative TemRA cells. The DNA sequence reads TGTGCCAGCAGCTCGGGGCCTGTAGGGAGCAATCAGCCCCAGCATTTT. This gives the protein CASSSGPVGSNQPQHF.